This TCR beta chain was identified in a study of human T cells and chemical hapten exposure. Turning to the study itself: Diphenylcyclopropenone, dosed weekly to the scalp, was given to patients throughout the roughly 25-week study. Patch tests containing 0.01% DPC, applied to the upper back, were read at 6 days.

The time point: pre-sensitization, week 0. The treatment denotes: therapeutic diphenylcyclopropenone sensitization with weekly scalp DPC. In every case, blood was obtained before the patch test was applied. CDR3 length: 13 residues. CDR1 is KGHSH and CDR2 is LQKENI in the germline V gene. Trimming stripped 6 bases from V and 6 bases from J, with 14 bases between. Notes on the study in general: Expanded TCRs created a significantly greater count of big CDR3 similarity clusters than controls did.

TCRdb reprocessed the RACE reads with MiXCR, giving one entry per CDR3 protein. The table lists 100,000 to 150,000 distinct CDR3 sequences, 13% of them singletons. This clonotype was recorded at least ten times. What it recognizes is unknown. The V and J genes are TRBV18 and TRBJ1-2, with D possibly being TRBD1 (5 bases). The receptor was isolated from a woman younger than 35 with alopecia areata. Some clones in this sample may be carry-over from other donors' samples. Sequences were derived from whole blood, sampled in connection with sensitization to the hapten diphenylcyclopropenone (DPC). CDR3 DNA: TGTGCCAGCTCCCGGGACCTCCCCGATGGCTACACCTTC. It codes for CASSRDLPDGYTF.